The following is a T cell receptor beta chain sequence with its context. Its antigen remains unidentified. Antigen-specific CD4+ T cells were first expanded with viral peptide pools by the ViraFEST assay and only then sequenced. Culturing for roughly 10 days preceded CD4+ T cell isolation. A positive SARS-CoV-2 PCR test fell between March and December 2020. All participants had two doses of either the BNT162b2 or mRNA-1273 vaccine. The source of the sample is a study of vaccination effects on CD4 cells after COVID-19. Study at large: A few convalescent patients underwent early and late post-vaccination sampling.

Some clones are missing from TCRdb's copy, which holds only in-frame ones; the method was immunoSEQ multiplex PCR. Among 15,000 or so clones listed, about 70% were seen once. The study's findings and limits: Infection- and vaccine-induced clones contracted markedly late after vaccination.

The germline gives CDR1 SGHTA, CDR2 FQGNSA. The CDR3 sequence is 12 residues long. Trimming removed 5 bases at V and 6 bases at J, with 11 bases between. The specimen was CD4+ T cells from PBMCs cultured with HCoV-NL63 spike peptides, collected after COVID-19 vaccination. The V and J genes are TRBV7-2 and TRBJ2-7; TRBD1 or TRBD2 may be the D gene (5 bases each). The origin of this receptor is a human donor who had a prior SARS-CoV-2 infection. This CDR3 is CASSPSRVEQYF. The CDR3 coding sequence is TGTGCCAGCAGCCCTAGCAGGGTCGAGCAGTACTTC. Full variable domain (missing parts from reference TRBV7-2 and TRBJ2-7): GAGVSQSPSNKVTEKGKDVELRCDPISGHTALYWYRQSLGQGLEFLIYFQGNSAPDKSGLPSDRFSAERTGGSVSTLTIQRTQQEDSAVYLCASSPSRVEQYFGPGTRLTVT.